What follows is one T cell receptor (beta chain) and its context. Germline V gene data show CDR1 as SQVTM and CDR2 as ANQGSEA. V gave up 1 base and J gave up 7 bases, with 9 bases separating them. The CDR3 contains 12 residues. This record comes from a study of cytomegalovirus exposure and HLA in healthy donors. PCR involved 60 Vbeta and 13 Jbeta primers. Data came from immunoSEQ multiplex PCR; TCRdb stores just in-frame clones and leaves some out. The sample holds about 130,000 clones, roughly 78% seen once. The V and J genes are TRBV29-1 and TRBJ2-3; D call uncertain. Sequencing was done on a sample of PBMCs. The sequence derives from a man aged 25 to 40 in good health and CMV-seropositive. In DNA, the CDR3 is TGCAGCGTTGAAGGGTTGGCCAATACGCAGTATTTT. Translation gives CSVEGLANTQYF.